The rows below give T cell receptor beta chains drawn from one sample of a study of shared clonotypes between healthy human individuals. The data were produced by immunoSEQ multiplex PCR, yet TCRdb's version contains in-frame clones alone and is incomplete. The sample carries around 2.5 million clones, 80% to 95% recorded once. Sequencing input: naive CD4+ T cells from PBMCs. These receptors were obtained from a young man in good health. Some clones in this sample may be carry-over from other donors' samples. Each CDR3 is given with its conserved first and last residue. The order of the fields is D gene, clone size, V gene, J gene, CDR3 protein, CDR3 DNA. The D gene is left open where the match is weak. Rows give clone size only sometimes, using once, few, many, or a class for an expanded clone.

D: TRBD2; size: -; V: TRBV7-9; J: TRBJ2-7; CDR3: CASSAYVSSGRVDEQYF; DNA: TGTGCCAGCAGCGCCTACGTATCTAGCGGGAGAGTTGACGAGCAGTACTTC
D: TRBD1; size: -; V: TRBV9; J: TRBJ2-3; CDR3: CASSTPPTGGHTDTQYF; DNA: TGTGCCAGCAGCACGCCTCCGACAGGGGGCCACACAGATACGCAGTATTTT
D: -; size: -; V: TRBV7-9; J: TRBJ1-3; CDR3: CASSLRAGLNSISGNTIYF; DNA: TGTGCCAGCAGCCTTCGGGCAGGACTTAATTCCATCTCTGGAAACACCATATATTTT
D: TRBD1; size: -; V: TRBV15; J: TRBJ1-5; CDR3: CATSRDRYSNQPQHF; DNA: TGTGCCACCAGCAGGGACAGGTATAGCAATCAGCCCCAGCATTTT
D: TRBD1; size: -; V: TRBV25-1; J: TRBJ1-2; CDR3: CASSASGTGDNPSYGYTF; DNA: TGTGCCAGCAGTGCATCCGGGACAGGGGACAACCCTAGCTATGGCTACACCTTC
D: -; size: -; V: TRBV6-5; J: TRBJ2-6; CDR3: CASKVKGTLANVLTF; DNA: TGTGCCAGCAAGGTGAAGGGCACACTGGCCAACGTCCTGACTTTC
D: -; size: -; V: TRBV2; J: TRBJ2-3; CDR3: CASSGQRLSTDTQYF; DNA: TGTGCCAGCAGTGGTCAAAGGCTCTCCACAGATACGCAGTATTTT
D: -; size: -; V: TRBV6-1; J: TRBJ2-7; CDR3: CASTPGPSYEQYF; DNA: TGTGCCAGCACCCCGGGACCCTCCTACGAGCAGTACTTC
D: -; size: -; V: TRBV4-3; J: TRBJ2-1; CDR3: CASSQEGGYNEQFF; DNA: TGCGCCAGCAGCCAAGAAGGAGGCTACAATGAGCAGTTCTTC
D: TRBD1; size: -; V: TRBV5-4; J: TRBJ2-1; CDR3: CASSSQGAGQYEQFF; DNA: TGTGCCAGCAGCTCGCAGGGGGCTGGTCAGTATGAGCAGTTCTTC
D: -; size: once; V: TRBV11-3; J: TRBJ2-7; CDR3: CASSPGGMGYEQYF; DNA: TGTGCCAGCAGCCCCGGAGGGATGGGCTACGAGCAGTACTTC
D: -; size: -; V: TRBV7-9; J: TRBJ2-1; CDR3: CASSPGFSSYNEQFF; DNA: TGTGCCAGCAGCCCAGGTTTTAGCTCCTACAATGAGCAGTTCTTC
D: TRBD2; size: -; V: TRBV28; J: TRBJ2-7; CDR3: CASGGGGSYEQYF; DNA: TGTGCCAGCGGCGGCGGGGGCTCCTACGAGCAGTACTTC
D: TRBD2; size: -; V: TRBV11-3; J: TRBJ2-1; CDR3: CASSSSGGNNEQFF; DNA: TGTGCCAGCAGCTCTAGCGGGGGTAACAATGAGCAGTTCTTC
D: TRBD1; size: -; V: TRBV5-4; J: TRBJ2-3; CDR3: CAQKTGGTDTQYF; DNA: TGTGCCCAGAAGACAGGGGGCACAGATACGCAGTATTTT
D: TRBD1; size: -; V: TRBV4-3; J: TRBJ2-1; CDR3: CASSQEGTGPWEEQFF; DNA: TGCGCCAGCAGCCAAGAGGGGACAGGTCCGTGGGAAGAGCAGTTCTTC
D: TRBD1; size: once; V: TRBV7-7; J: TRBJ1-4; CDR3: CASSLRGGDRGNEKLFF; DNA: TGTGCCAGCAGCTTAAGGGGGGGCGACAGGGGTAATGAAAAACTGTTTTTT
D: -; size: -; V: TRBV11-3; J: TRBJ2-1; CDR3: CASSLGGLSYNEQFF; DNA: TGTGCCAGCAGCTTGGGGGGGCTCTCCTACAATGAGCAGTTCTTC
D: -; size: -; V: TRBV7-2; J: TRBJ1-1; CDR3: CASSFREAEAFF; DNA: TGTGCCAGCAGCTTCCGGGAGGCTGAAGCTTTCTTT
D: -; size: once; V: TRBV5-1; J: TRBJ2-5; CDR3: CASSLGGGETQYF; DNA: TGCGCCAGCAGCTTGGGCGGAGGAGAGACCCAGTACTTC
D: TRBD1; size: -; V: TRBV2; J: TRBJ2-5; CDR3: CASNTNRGAETQYF; DNA: TGTGCCAGCAATACTAACAGGGGAGCCGAGACCCAGTACTTC
D: TRBD1; size: -; V: TRBV5-1; J: TRBJ2-7; CDR3: CASSLGGQGFEQYF; DNA: TGCGCCAGCAGCTTGGGGGGACAGGGGTTCGAGCAGTACTTC
D: -; size: -; V: TRBV6-1; J: TRBJ1-2; CDR3: CASSVDTHTPYGYTF; DNA: TGTGCCAGCAGTGTGGACACCCATACCCCGTATGGCTACACCTTC
D: TRBD1; size: -; V: TRBV29-1; J: TRBJ2-3; CDR3: CSVTGTLRDTQYF; DNA: TGCAGCGTGACAGGGACCCTCAGAGATACGCAGTATTTT
D: -; size: -; V: TRBV7-3; J: TRBJ2-3; CDR3: CASSLRLRGQSTDTQYF; DNA: TGTGCCAGCAGCTTAAGGTTAAGAGGACAGAGCACAGATACGCAGTATTTT
D: TRBD1; size: -; V: TRBV5-6; J: TRBJ2-5; CDR3: CASALRTGRETQYF; DNA: TGTGCCAGCGCGCTCCGGACAGGACGAGAGACCCAGTACTTC
D: -; size: -; V: TRBV28; J: TRBJ2-7; CDR3: CASTLTRGNEQYF; DNA: TGTGCCAGCACGCTAACCAGGGGCAACGAGCAGTACTTC
D: -; size: -; V: TRBV10-1; J: TRBJ1-1; CDR3: CASRRGEKDTEAFF; DNA: TGCGCCAGCAGACGGGGGGAGAAGGACACTGAAGCTTTCTTT
D: -; size: -; V: TRBV18; J: TRBJ1-1; CDR3: CASSPPPRTEAFF; DNA: TGTGCCAGCTCACCACCACCTCGCACTGAAGCTTTCTTT
D: -; size: -; V: TRBV14; J: TRBJ1-5; CDR3: CASSQPNQPQHF; DNA: TGTGCCAGCAGCCAGCCCAATCAGCCCCAGCATTTT
D: -; size: -; V: TRBV29-1; J: TRBJ2-3; CDR3: CSYKGQIITDTQYF; DNA: TGCAGCTACAAAGGCCAGATCATCACAGATACGCAGTATTTT
D: TRBD2; size: -; V: TRBV7-3; J: TRBJ2-1; CDR3: CASSVAGGSYNEQFF; DNA: TGTGCCAGCAGCGTAGCGGGGGGATCCTACAATGAGCAGTTCTTC
D: -; size: -; V: TRBV6-5; J: TRBJ1-5; CDR3: CASKAGQGYQPQHF; DNA: TGTGCCAGCAAGGCGGGCCAGGGTTATCAGCCCCAGCATTTT
D: -; size: -; V: TRBV5-1; J: TRBJ1-5; CDR3: CASSFFGNSDQPQHF; DNA: TGCGCCAGCAGCTTTTTTGGGAATAGTGATCAGCCCCAGCATTTT
D: -; size: -; V: TRBV6-1; J: TRBJ2-2; CDR3: CAERQDSNTGELFF; DNA: TGTGCGGAGAGACAGGACTCGAACACCGGGGAGCTGTTTTTT
D: TRBD1; size: -; V: TRBV5-1; J: TRBJ1-1; CDR3: CASSLVGQREAFF; DNA: TGCGCCAGCAGCTTGGTGGGACAGAGGGAAGCTTTCTTT
D: TRBD2; size: -; V: TRBV19; J: TRBJ2-3; CDR3: CASGRAYNTDTQYF; DNA: TGTGCCAGTGGGAGGGCGTACAACACAGATACGCAGTATTTT